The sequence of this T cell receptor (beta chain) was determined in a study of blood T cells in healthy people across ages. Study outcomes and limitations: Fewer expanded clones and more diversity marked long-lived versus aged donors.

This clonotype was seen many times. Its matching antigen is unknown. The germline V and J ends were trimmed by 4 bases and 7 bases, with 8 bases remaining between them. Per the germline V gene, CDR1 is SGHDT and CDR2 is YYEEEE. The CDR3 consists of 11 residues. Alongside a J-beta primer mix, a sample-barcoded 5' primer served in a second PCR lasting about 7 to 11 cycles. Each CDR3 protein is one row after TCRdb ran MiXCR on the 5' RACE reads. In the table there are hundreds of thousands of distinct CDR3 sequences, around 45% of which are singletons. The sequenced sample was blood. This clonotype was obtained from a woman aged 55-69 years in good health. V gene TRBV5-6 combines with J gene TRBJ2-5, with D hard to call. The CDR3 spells CASSAMGTQYF. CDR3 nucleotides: TGTGCCAGCAGCGCTATGGGGACCCAGTACTTC. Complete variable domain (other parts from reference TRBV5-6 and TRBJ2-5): DAGVTQSPTHLIKTRGQQVTLRCSPKSGHDTVSWYQQALGQGPQFIFQYYEEEERQRGNFPDRFSGHQFPNYSSELNVNALLLGDSALYLCASSAMGTQYFGPGTRLLVL.